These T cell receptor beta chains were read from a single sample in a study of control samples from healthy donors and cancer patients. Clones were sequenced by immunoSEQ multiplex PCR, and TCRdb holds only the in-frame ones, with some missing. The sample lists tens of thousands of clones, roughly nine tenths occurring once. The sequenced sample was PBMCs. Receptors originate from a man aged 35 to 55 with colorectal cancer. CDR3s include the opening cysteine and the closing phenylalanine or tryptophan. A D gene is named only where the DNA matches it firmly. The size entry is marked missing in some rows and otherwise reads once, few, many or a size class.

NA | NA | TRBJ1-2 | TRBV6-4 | TGTGCCAGCAGTGACTTGAGAGAAGGGGAAGCTGGTAGCTACACCTTC | CASSDLREGEAGSYTF
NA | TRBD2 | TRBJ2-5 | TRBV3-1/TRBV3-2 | TGTGCCAGCAGCCAAGATGGGAGGGAGTTAGAGACCCAGTACTTC | CASSQDGRELETQYF
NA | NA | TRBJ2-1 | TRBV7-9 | NA | CASSFWRGNEQFF
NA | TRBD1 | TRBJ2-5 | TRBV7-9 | TGTGCCAGCAGCTTCACACGGACAGGGAGTGGAGAGACCCAGTACTTC | CASSFTRTGSGETQYF
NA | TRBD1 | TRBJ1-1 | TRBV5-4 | TGTGCCAGCAGCTTTACGGGACAGGGAATTTCGGTGGCTTTCTTT | CASSFTGQGISVAFF
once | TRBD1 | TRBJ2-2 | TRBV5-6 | TGTGCCAGCAGCCTGGGACAGGGAGGGTTCTCGAACACCGGGGAGCTGTTTTTT | CASSLGQGGFSNTGELFF
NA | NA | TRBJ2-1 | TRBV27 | TGTGCCAGCAGTTTGAGAACCTTGGGTGAGCAGTTCTTC | CASSLRTLGEQFF
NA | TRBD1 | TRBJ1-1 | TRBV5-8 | TGTGCCAGCAGCTTCTACAGGGGGGGAGAAGCTTTCTTT | CASSFYRGGEAFF
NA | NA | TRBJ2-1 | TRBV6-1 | TGTGCCAGCAGTGAATTTCGGCGGAGTAGCTCCTACAATGAGCAGTTCTTC | CASSEFRRSSSYNEQFF
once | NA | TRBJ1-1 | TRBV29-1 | TGCAGCGTTGATAGTGGTTGGTCAGCGAACACTGAAGCTTTCTTT | CSVDSGWSANTEAFF
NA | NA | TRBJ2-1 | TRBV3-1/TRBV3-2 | TGTGCCAGCAGCCAAAGGGGAAACAATGAGCAGTTCTTC | CASSQRGNNEQFF
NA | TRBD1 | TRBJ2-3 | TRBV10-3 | TGTGCCATCAGGTCCCGGGACAGGGCTAGCACAGATACGCAGTATTTT | CAIRSRDRASTDTQYF
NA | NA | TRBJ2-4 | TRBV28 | TGTGCCAGCAGTTTAGAACGCTATCTAGCCAAAAACATTCAGTACTTC | CASSLERYLAKNIQYF
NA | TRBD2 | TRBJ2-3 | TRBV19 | TGTGCCAGTAGTATACGGGGACTAGCGGCCACAGATACGCAGTATTTT | CASSIRGLAATDTQYF
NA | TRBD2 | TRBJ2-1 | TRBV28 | TGTGCCAGCAGTGGGAGACTAGCGGCACAATACAATGAGCAGTTCTTC | CASSGRLAAQYNEQFF
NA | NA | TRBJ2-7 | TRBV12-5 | TGTGCTAGTGGGGGAATGAGCGTTAGCTCCTACGAGCAGTACTTC | CASGGMSVSSYEQYF
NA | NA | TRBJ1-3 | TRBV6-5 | TGTGCCAGCAGTTACAGGGGCGGGGGAAACACCATATATTTT | CASSYRGGGNTIYF
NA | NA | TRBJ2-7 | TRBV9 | TGTGCCAGCAGCGCCAGGGGGAGGGCCTACGAGCAGTACTTC | CASSARGRAYEQYF
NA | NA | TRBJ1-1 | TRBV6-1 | TGTGCCAGCAGTGAATCGGGCCGTCGGAATTCTGAAGCTTTCTTT | CASSESGRRNSEAFF
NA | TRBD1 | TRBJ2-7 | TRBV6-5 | TGTGCCAGCGGGGACAGGGATGTTTTCCTTGACGAGCAGTACTTC | CASGDRDVFLDEQYF
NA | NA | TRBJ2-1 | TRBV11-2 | TGTGCCAGCAGCCCACGCGTCGATGCAATCTCCTACAATGAGCAGTTCTTC | CASSPRVDAISYNEQFF
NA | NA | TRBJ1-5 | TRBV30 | TGTGCCTGGCAAGGACATAGCAATCAGCCCCAGCATTTT | CAWQGHSNQPQHF
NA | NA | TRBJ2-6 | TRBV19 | TGTGCCAGTAGTTTTTGGACGGCCTTATCCGGGGCCAACGTCCTGACTTTC | CASSFWTALSGANVLTF
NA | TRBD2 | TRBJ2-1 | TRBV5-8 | TGTGCCAGCAGCGATAGCGGGAGATTTGATGAGCAGTTCTTC | CASSDSGRFDEQFF
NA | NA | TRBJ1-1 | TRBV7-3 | TGTGCCAGCAGCTTAACGGCGAACACTGAAGCTTTCTTT | CASSLTANTEAFF
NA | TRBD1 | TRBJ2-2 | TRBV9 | TGTGCCAGCAGCGTAGCTTCGACAGGGGCCGGGGAGCTGTTTTTT | CASSVASTGAGELFF
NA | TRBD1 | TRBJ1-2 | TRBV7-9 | TGTGCCAGCACCCACCCCGGGACAGCCAACTATGGCTACACCTTC | CASTHPGTANYGYTF
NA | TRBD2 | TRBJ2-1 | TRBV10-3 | TGTGCCATCAGGGGGGCTAGCGGGAGTATGTACAATGAGCAGTTCTTC | CAIRGASGSMYNEQFF
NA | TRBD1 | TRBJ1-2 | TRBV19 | TGTGCCAGTAGTCAGGACAGGGAGTACTATGGCTACACCTTC | CASSQDREYYGYTF
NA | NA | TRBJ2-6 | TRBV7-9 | TGTGCCAGCAGCCCCCTCGAGGTAGGGGGGTTCTCTGGGGCCAACGTCCTGACTTTC | CASSPLEVGGFSGANVLTF
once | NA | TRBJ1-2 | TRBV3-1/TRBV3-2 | TGTGCCAGCAGCTCGGACGGAAACTATGGCTACACCTTC | CASSSDGNYGYTF
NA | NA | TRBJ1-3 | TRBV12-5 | TGTGCTAGTGTTCAGGGTTCTGGAAACACCATATATTTT | CASVQGSGNTIYF
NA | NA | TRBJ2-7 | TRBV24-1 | TGTGCCACCAGTGATTCAGGAGGGGGCGGTGAGCAGTACTTC | CATSDSGGGGEQYF
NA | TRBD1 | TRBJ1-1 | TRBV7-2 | TGTGCCAGCAGCCTAAAGACAGGGGGCGGGACTGAAGCTTTCTTT | CASSLKTGGGTEAFF
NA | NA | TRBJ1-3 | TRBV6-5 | TGTGCCAGCAGCCGACAGGAGGGAAACACCATATATTTT | CASSRQEGNTIYF
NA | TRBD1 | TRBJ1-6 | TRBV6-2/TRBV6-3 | TGTGCCAGCAGTCACCTGGGACAGAGAAATTCACCCCTCCACTTT | CASSHLGQRNSPLHF
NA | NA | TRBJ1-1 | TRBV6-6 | TGTGCCAGCAGTCTGGACTCGAACACTGAAGCTTTCTTT | CASSLDSNTEAFF
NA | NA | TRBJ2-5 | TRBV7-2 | TGTGCCAGCAGCTTAAATGGGCAGACCCAGTACTTC | CASSLNGQTQYF
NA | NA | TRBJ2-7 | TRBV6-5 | TGTGCCAGCAGTTACTCGGCGGTTAGGCCCGGCGGGGAGCAGTACTTC | CASSYSAVRPGGEQYF
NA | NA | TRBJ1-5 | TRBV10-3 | TGTGCCATCAGTGAGTCGAGTCAGCCCCAGCATTTT | CAISESSQPQHF
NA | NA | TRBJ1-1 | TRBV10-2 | TGCGCCAGCAGTACAGGGCTAGAGGCTGAAGCTTTCTTT | CASSTGLEAEAFF
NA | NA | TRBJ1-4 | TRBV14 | TGTGCCAGCAGCCCCTTAACCGGGGCAACTAATGAAAAACTGTTTTTT | CASSPLTGATNEKLFF
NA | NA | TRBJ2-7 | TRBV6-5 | TGTGCCAGCAGGATCTCACAGGGGGGGACCTACGAGCAGTACTTC | CASRISQGGTYEQYF
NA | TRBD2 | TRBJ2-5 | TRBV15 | TGTGCCACCAGCAGAGCCCTCCTCGCGGGAGAAGAGACCCAGTACTTC | CATSRALLAGEETQYF
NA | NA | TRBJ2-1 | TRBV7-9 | TGTGCCAGCAGCTCCGACGGAGGACATCAGTTCTTC | CASSSDGGHQFF
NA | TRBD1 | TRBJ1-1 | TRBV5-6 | TGTGCCAGCAGCTTACACAGGGGGCGCATGAACACTGAAGCTTTCTTT | CASSLHRGRMNTEAFF
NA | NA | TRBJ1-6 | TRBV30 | TGTGCCTTTACCCGAAGCTCCTATAATTCACCCCTCCACTTT | CAFTRSSYNSPLHF